One and the same sample provided the 17 T cell receptor beta chains below, sequenced in a study of blood T cell repertoires in COVID-19. Data came from immunoSEQ multiplex PCR; TCRdb stores just in-frame clones and leaves some out. The sample has about 240,000 clones; about nine tenths are singletons. Sample: peripheral blood. The receptor set was obtained from a man aged 60 to 69 who had recovered from COVID-19.

This sequence joins TRBV10-3 and TRBJ2-7; 8 positions agree with TRBD2. Germline values: CDR1 ENHRY, CDR2 SYGVKD. V was clipped by 4 bases and J by 0 bases; unmatched bases: 11. The CDR3 spans 17 residues. The CDR3 sequence: CAISAAGGDMSSYEQYF. CDR3 DNA sequence: TGTGCCATCAGTGCCGCCGGGGGGGACATGAGCTCCTACGAGCAGTACTTC.

This clone was detected only once. The chain uses TRBV24-1 and TRBJ2-3, with 7 bases identical to TRBD1. Germline V gene lookup returns CDR1 KGHDR and CDR2 SFDVKD. The CDR3 has 16 amino acids. Unmatched junction bases numbered 12, after V lost 2 bases and J lost 8 bases. The CDR3 nucleotides are TGTGCCACCAGTGATTGGGACAGCTCCCAGGCGGCTACGCAGTATTTT. This sequence encodes CATSDWDSSQAATQYF.

The V and J genes are TRBV6-1 and TRBJ2-7; D gene ambiguous. There are 19 residues in the CDR3. V was cut by 2 bases and J by 3 bases, with 26 bases left in between. From germline, CDR1 is MNHNS and CDR2 SASEGT. CDR3 bases: TGTGCCAGCAGTGAATTTTTCATCTTAGCTCAACTTAAAGACTACGAGCAGTACTTC. Translated: CASSEFFILAQLKDYEQYF.

V and J are TRBV6-6 and TRBJ2-7; 7 bases fit TRBD2. The V gene's germline CDR1 is MNHNY and CDR2 SVGAGI (reference sequence). The length of the CDR3 is 15 residues. Losses at the gene ends were 6 bases for V and 3 bases for J; bases not matched to a gene: 11. The CDR3 region is CASSPLGGDVYEQYF. The DNA of the CDR3 is TGTGCCAGCAGCCCCTTGGGGGGGGACGTCTACGAGCAGTACTTC.

This chain uses TRBV27 with TRBJ1-1; possible D gene TRBD1, 6 bases. From germline, CDR1 is MNHEY and CDR2 SMNVEV (reference sequence). The CDR3 has 16 amino acids. The germline V and J ends were trimmed by 6 bases and 2 bases, with 19 bases remaining between them. CDR3 region: CASRNNEGEGNTEAFF. In DNA, the CDR3 is TGTGCCAGCAGAAACAATGAGGGGGAGGGAAACACTGAAGCTTTCTTT.

The rearrangement links TRBV27 to TRBJ1-5; 9 nucleotides align to TRBD1. The length of the CDR3 is 18 residues. CDR1 MNHEY and CDR2 SMNVEV come from the germline V gene (reference sequence). V lost 6 bases to trimming and J lost 4 bases; unmatched junction nucleotides: 16. Written as DNA, the CDR3 is TGTGCCAGCAGACGAGGACAGGGGTCTCCGTTGGGGAATCAGCCCCAGCATTTT. The encoded protein is CASRRGQGSPLGNQPQHF.

The rearrangement uses TRBV18 and TRBJ1-2, with D unresolved. Germline V gene lookup returns CDR1 KGHSH and CDR2 LQKENI. The V end was cut by 3 bases, the J end by 8 bases, with 16 bases between. This CDR3 region has 14 residues. The CDR3 region has the DNA TGTGCCAGCTCACCGTCTGATGGCCTAGGAGGCTACACCTTC. Protein: CASSPSDGLGGYTF.

The J gene is TRBJ2-3, the V gene TRBV2; TRBD1 aligns across 10 bases. J was trimmed by 3 bases and V by 6 bases; bases with no gene match: 9. The CDR3 is 16 residues long. Germline lookup yields CDR1 SNHLY and CDR2 FYNNEI. The CDR3 reads CASSRRDRGLTDTQYF. The CDR3 coding sequence is TGTGCCAGCAGCCGCCGGGACAGGGGTTTAACAGATACGCAGTATTTT.

The chain couples TRBV20-1 to TRBJ1-6; D remains unclear. Looked up from germline, CDR1 is DFQATT and CDR2 is SNEGSKA (reference sequence). V lost 3 bases and J 7 bases, leaving 10 bases between the germline ends. The CDR3 has 13 amino acids. The CDR3 loop reads CSASGQKNSPLHF. The CDR3 DNA reads as TGCAGTGCTAGTGGCCAGAAGAATTCACCCCTCCACTTT.

The rearrangement uses TRBV2 and TRBJ1-6, with D possibly matching TRBD1 (5 bases). CDR3 length: 11 residues. V lost 6 bases and J 10 bases, leaving 7 bases between the germline ends. Looked up from germline, CDR1 is SNHLY and CDR2 is FYNNEI. The CDR3: CASRGRSPLHF. The CDR3 nucleotides read TGTGCCAGCAGGGGGCGATCACCCCTCCACTTT. The full variable domain, in which reference TRBV2 and TRBJ1-6 provide the parts outside the CDR3, is EPEVTQTPSHQVTQMGQEVILRCVPISNHLYFYWYRQILGQKVEFLVSFYNNEISEKSEIFDDQFSVERPDGSNFTLKIRSTKLEDSAMYFCASRGRSPLHFGNGTRLTVT.

This clone was counted only a few times. The chain couples TRBV18 to TRBJ2-7; 9 nucleotides align to TRBD1. V lost 4 bases to trimming and J lost 5 bases; unmatched junction nucleotides: 6. CDR1 and CDR2 from the germline V gene are KGHSH and LQKENI. The CDR3 spans 14 residues. The CDR3 loop reads CASSRDRVRDEQYF. The CDR3 DNA reads TGTGCCAGCTCACGGGACAGGGTTAGGGACGAGCAGTACTTC. The variable domain in full, with the rest retrieved from reference TRBV18 and TRBJ2-7, is NAGVMQNPRHLVRRRGQEARLRCSPMKGHSHVYWYRQLPEEGLKFMVYLQKENIIDESGMPKERFSAEFPKEGPSILRIQQVVRGDSAAYFCASSRDRVRDEQYFGPGTRLTVT.

Only one count was recorded for this clone. V is TRBV2 and J is TRBJ2-7; possibly TRBD1 for D (5 bases). The germline CDR1 and CDR2 sequences are SNHLY and FYNNEI. CDR3 length: 13 amino acids. V dropped 7 bases and J dropped 0 bases, with 10 bases sitting between them. CDR3 sequence (DNA): TGTGCCAGCAACAGGATGAGCTCCTACGAGCAGTACTTC. Translating it yields CASNRMSSYEQYF.

This chain joins TRBV2 and TRBJ1-5; D might be TRBD1 (5 bases). The germline gives CDR1 SNHLY, CDR2 FYNNEI. Trimming left V 8 bases short and J 3 bases short, with 11 bases between. This CDR3 comprises 13 residues. CDR3 residues: CASGGGPNQPQHF. CDR3 nucleotides: TGTGCCAGCGGGGGGGGTCCCAATCAGCCCCAGCATTTT.

V is TRBV27 and J is TRBJ1-2; D may be TRBD1 (5 bases). Per germline, CDR1 MNHEY and CDR2 SMNVEV (reference sequence). The CDR3 length is 17 residues. Trimming cost V 3 bases and J 4 bases, with 21 bases left between them. The CDR3 region is CASSFRSPGDYSYGYTF. The CDR3 DNA follows: TGTGCCAGCAGTTTTAGGTCACCGGGGGACTACTCCTATGGCTACACCTTC.

The CDR3, as DNA: TGTGCCAGCAGTGAGGGTCTAGCGGGGGCCTACGAGCAGTACTTC. Protein: CASSEGLAGAYEQYF. The rearrangement links TRBV2 to TRBJ2-7; 10 nucleotides line up with TRBD2. The CDR3 covers 15 residues. Germline values: CDR1 SNHLY, CDR2 FYNNEI. The V segment lost 3 bases and the J segment 2 bases; nucleotides outside the gene matches: 4.

The rearrangement uses TRBV28 and TRBJ1-2; tentative D call: TRBD1 (6 bases). The CDR3 has 15 residues. CDR1 MDHEN and CDR2 SYDVKM come from the germline V gene. V lost 6 bases and J lost 5, with 19 bases in between. The CDR3 bases are TGTGCCAGCAGAACCCTTGGTGGGGGCGGGTATGGCTACACCTTC. This gives the protein CASRTLGGGGYGYTF.

V and J are TRBV6-5 and TRBJ1-1, with D unresolved. V dropped 4 bases and J dropped 3 bases, with 9 bases sitting between them. The CDR3 has 13 amino acids. Germline CDR1 reads MNHEY; CDR2 reads SVGAGI. In DNA form, the CDR3 reads TGTGCCAGCAGTTTGGACTGGTACACTGAAGCTTTCTTT. It yields the protein CASSLDWYTEAFF.